This TCR beta chain derives from a study of blood T cell repertoires in COVID-19. At the level of the study: COVID-19 samples, acute and convalescent, were from the United States, Italy and Spain. PBMCs, B-cell-depleted T cells, or T cells were the source of the cDNA or gDNA that made up the material.

Measured with immunoSEQ multiplex PCR; TCRdb has only the in-frame clones, and not every one. The data show 85,000 to 130,000 clones, with 91% seen just once and 0.85% to 1% held by the top ten. The material sequenced was peripheral blood. This sequence originates from a man between 60 and 75 years old with acute or convalescent COVID-19.

CDR3 coding DNA: TGTGCCAGCAGTCGCAGGGCCGGGGAGCTGTTTTTT. It yields the protein CASSRRAGELFF. The genes are TRBV14 and TRBJ2-2; the D gene is possibly TRBD1 (5 bases). Germline-derived CDR1 and CDR2 are SGHDN and FVKESK. CDR3 size: 12 residues. V was pared by 6 bases and J by 6 bases, with 8 bases between.